The 6 T cell receptor beta chains below were found in one sample sequenced in a study of T cell changes during pregnancy in multiple sclerosis. The table came from immunoSEQ multiplex PCR; TCRdb's copy has only in-frame clones and leaves some out. The data show 50,000 to 60,000 clones, with roughly 91% seen just once and 0.25% to 0.3% held by the top ten. The sequencing used CD4+ T cells from peripheral blood mononuclear cells, collected in the second trimester of pregnancy. Receptors originate from a female donor with multiple sclerosis, enrolled in a pregnancy study.

The chain carries TRBV19 and TRBJ1-1, with TRBD1 identical over 8 bases. Germline assignment: CDR1 LNHDA and CDR2 SQIVND (reference sequence). V lost 5 bases, J lost 11 bases, and 7 bases stayed unmatched. This CDR3 region has 12 residues. The CDR3: CASSVQGARAFF. CDR3 bases: TGTGCCAGTAGTGTCCAGGGGGCGCGGGCTTTCTTT.

The rearrangement links TRBV5-5 to TRBJ1-4, with unresolved D. Trimming left V 4 bases short and J 5 bases short, with 6 bases between. Germline loops: CDR1 SGHKS, CDR2 YYEKEE (reference sequence). CDR3 length: 12 residues. This CDR3 is CASSRTNEKLFF. Here the CDR3 DNA reads TGTGCCAGCAGCCGTACAAATGAAAAACTGTTTTTT.

The rearrangement joins TRBV25-1 to TRBJ1-1, with D hard to call. V shed 4 bases and J shed 3 bases, with 15 bases lying between them. Germline CDR1 is MGHDK and CDR2 is SYGVNS. The CDR3 loop spans 15 amino acids. In DNA form, the CDR3 reads TGTGCCAGCAGTGGAGCGGTGGGGTTTCACACTGAAGCTTTCTTT. Its translation: CASSGAVGFHTEAFF.

The chain has TRBV4-2 and TRBJ1-5, with D unresolved. Trimming removed 0 bases from V and 4 bases from J, with 16 bases in between. The CDR3 sequence is 17 residues long. Per germline, CDR1 LGHNA and CDR2 YNFKEQ. The chain's CDR3 is CASSQERGGPQNQPQHF. The DNA of the CDR3 is TGTGCCAGCAGCCAAGAACGTGGAGGTCCTCAAAATCAGCCCCAGCATTTT.

This clone was counted once. The chain recombines TRBV6-1 with TRBJ1-1; tentatively, D is TRBD1 (5 bases). CDR3 size: 15 residues. The V end was cut by 4 bases, the J end by 1 base, with 13 bases between. The germline CDR1 and CDR2 sequences are MNHNS and SASEGT. The chain's CDR3 is CASSVGGGQNTEAFF. Written as DNA, the CDR3 is TGTGCCAGCAGTGTGGGGGGAGGGCAGAACACTGAAGCTTTCTTT.

The rearrangement links TRBV5-6 to TRBJ1-2; D is perhaps TRBD1 (6 bases). Trimming cost V 3 bases and J 2 bases, with 8 bases left between them. The germline V gene has CDR1 SGHDT and CDR2 YYEEEE. The CDR3 has 13 residues. The CDR3 DNA sequence: TGTGCCAGCAGCTGGACAGAGAACTATGGCTACACCTTC. This codes for CASSWTENYGYTF.